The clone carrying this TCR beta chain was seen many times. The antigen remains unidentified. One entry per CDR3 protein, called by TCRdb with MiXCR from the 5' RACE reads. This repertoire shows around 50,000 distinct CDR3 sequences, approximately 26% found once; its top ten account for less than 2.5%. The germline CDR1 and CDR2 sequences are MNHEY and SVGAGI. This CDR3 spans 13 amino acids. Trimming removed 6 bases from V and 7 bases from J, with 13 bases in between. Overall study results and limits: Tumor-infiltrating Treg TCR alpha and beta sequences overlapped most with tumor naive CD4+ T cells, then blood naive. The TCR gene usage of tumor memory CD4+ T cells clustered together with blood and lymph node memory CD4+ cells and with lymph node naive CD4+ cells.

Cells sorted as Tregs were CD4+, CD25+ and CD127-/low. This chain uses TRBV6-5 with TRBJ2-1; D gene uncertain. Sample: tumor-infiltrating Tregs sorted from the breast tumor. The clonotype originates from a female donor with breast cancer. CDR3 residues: CASRTPGINEQFF. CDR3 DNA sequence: TGTGCCAGCAGAACGCCAGGTATTAATGAGCAGTTCTTC.